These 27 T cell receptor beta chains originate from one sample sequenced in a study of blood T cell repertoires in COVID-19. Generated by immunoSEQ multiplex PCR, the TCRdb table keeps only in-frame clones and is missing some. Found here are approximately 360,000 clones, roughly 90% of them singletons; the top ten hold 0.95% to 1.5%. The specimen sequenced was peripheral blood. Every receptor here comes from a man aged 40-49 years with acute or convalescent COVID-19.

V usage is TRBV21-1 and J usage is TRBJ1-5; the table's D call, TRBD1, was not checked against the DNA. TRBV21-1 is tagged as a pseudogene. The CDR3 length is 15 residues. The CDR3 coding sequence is TGTGCCAGCAGCAATTCGGGACAGGGGAATCAGCCCCAGCATTTT. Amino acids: CASSNSGQGNQPQHF.

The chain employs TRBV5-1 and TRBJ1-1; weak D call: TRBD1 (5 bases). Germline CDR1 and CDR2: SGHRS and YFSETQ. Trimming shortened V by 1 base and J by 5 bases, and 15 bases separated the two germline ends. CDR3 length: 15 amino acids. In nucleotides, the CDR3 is TGCGCCAGCAGCTTGTTACAGGACCGGGGGACTGAAGCTTTCTTT. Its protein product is CASSLLQDRGTEAFF.

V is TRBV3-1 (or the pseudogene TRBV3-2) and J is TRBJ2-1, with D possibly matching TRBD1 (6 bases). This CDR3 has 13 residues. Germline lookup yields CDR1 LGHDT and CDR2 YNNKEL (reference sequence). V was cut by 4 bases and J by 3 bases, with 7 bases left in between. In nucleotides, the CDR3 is TGTGCCAGCAGCCGGGGGCTCTACAATGAGCAGTTCTTC. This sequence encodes CASSRGLYNEQFF.

CDR3 bases: TGCGCCAGCAGCCAAGCACGCAACAGGGGCAATGAGCAGTTCTTC. Its translation: CASSQARNRGNEQFF. This chain joins TRBV4-3 and TRBJ2-1; TRBD1 aligns across 7 bases. The CDR3 extends over 15 amino acids. Germline values: CDR1 LGHNA, CDR2 YSLEER. The junction had 6 bases not matched to a gene; V was cut back by 1 base and J by 6 bases.

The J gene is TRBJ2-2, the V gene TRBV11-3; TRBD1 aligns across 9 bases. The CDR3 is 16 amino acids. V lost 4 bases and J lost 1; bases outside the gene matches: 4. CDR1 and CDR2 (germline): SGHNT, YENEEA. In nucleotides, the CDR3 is TGTGCCAGCAGCTGGGGACAGGGTAGGAACACCGGGGAGCTGTTTTTT. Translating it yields CASSWGQGRNTGELFF.

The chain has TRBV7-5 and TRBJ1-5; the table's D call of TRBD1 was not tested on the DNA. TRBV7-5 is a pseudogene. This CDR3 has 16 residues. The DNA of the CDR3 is TGTGCCAGAAGCTTAGGGACACTTTATAGCAATCAGCCCCAGCATTTT. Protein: CARSLGTLYSNQPQHF.

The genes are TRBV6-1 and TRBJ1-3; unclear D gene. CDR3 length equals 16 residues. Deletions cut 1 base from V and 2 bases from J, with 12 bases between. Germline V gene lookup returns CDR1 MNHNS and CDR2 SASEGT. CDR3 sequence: CASSEVVSGPGNTIYF. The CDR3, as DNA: TGTGCCAGCAGTGAAGTTGTGAGCGGTCCTGGAAACACCATATATTTT.

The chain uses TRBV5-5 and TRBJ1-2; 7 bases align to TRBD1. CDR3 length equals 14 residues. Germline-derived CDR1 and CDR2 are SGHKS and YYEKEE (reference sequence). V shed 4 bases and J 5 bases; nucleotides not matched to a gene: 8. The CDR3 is CASSGEAGGYGYTF. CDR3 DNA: TGTGCCAGCAGCGGGGAGGCAGGGGGATATGGCTACACCTTC.

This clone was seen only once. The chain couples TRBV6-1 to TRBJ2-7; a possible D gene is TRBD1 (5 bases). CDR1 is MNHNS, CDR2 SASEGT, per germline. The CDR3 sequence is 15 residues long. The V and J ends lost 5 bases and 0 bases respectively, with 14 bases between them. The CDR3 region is CASSPRQQTSYEQYF. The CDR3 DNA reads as TGTGCCAGCAGTCCTAGACAGCAGACCTCCTACGAGCAGTACTTC.

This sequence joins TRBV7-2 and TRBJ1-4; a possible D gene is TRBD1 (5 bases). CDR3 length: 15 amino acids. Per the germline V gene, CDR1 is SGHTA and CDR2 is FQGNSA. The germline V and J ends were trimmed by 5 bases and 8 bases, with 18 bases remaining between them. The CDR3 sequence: CASSPWQGGSEKLFF. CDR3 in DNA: TGTGCCAGCAGCCCCTGGCAGGGAGGAAGCGAAAAACTGTTTTTT.

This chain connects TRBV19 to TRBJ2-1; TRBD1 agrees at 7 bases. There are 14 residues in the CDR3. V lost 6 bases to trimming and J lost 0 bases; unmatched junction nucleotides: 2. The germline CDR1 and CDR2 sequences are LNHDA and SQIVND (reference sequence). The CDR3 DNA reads TGTGCCAGTAGGGGACAGAGCTCCTACAATGAGCAGTTCTTC. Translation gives CASRGQSSYNEQFF.

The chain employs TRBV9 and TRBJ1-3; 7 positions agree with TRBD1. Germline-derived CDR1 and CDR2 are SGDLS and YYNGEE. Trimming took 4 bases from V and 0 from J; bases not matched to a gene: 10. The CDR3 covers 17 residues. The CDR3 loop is CASSFSGTARSGNTIYF. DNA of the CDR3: TGTGCCAGCAGCTTTTCCGGGACAGCGCGCTCTGGAAACACCATATATTTT. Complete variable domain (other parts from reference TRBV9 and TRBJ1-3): DSGVTQTPKHLITATGQRVTLRCSPRSGDLSVYWYQQSLDQGLQFLIQYYNGEERAKGNILERFSAQQFPDLHSELNLSSLELGDSALYFCASSFSGTARSGNTIYFGEGSWLTVV.

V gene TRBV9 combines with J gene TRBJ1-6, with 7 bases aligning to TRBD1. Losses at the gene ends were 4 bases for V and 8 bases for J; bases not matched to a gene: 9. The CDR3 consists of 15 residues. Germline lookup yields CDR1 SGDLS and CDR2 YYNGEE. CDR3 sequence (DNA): TGTGCCAGCAGCCTACGACAGGGTGTTGATTCACCCCTCCACTTT. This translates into CASSLRQGVDSPLHF.

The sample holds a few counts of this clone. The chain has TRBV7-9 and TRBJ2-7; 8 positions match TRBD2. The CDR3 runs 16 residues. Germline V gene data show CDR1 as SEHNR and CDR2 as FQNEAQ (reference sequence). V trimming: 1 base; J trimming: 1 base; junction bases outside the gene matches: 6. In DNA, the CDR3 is TGTGCCAGCAGCTTAGGACTCGGGAGGGGGTCCTACGAGCAGTACTTC. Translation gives CASSLGLGRGSYEQYF. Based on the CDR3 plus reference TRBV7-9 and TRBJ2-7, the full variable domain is DTGVSQNPRHKITKRGQNVTFRCDPISEHNRLYWYRQTLGQGPEFLTYFQNEAQLEKSRLLSDRFSAERPKGSFSTLEIQRTEQGDSAMYLCASSLGLGRGSYEQYFGPGTRLTVT.

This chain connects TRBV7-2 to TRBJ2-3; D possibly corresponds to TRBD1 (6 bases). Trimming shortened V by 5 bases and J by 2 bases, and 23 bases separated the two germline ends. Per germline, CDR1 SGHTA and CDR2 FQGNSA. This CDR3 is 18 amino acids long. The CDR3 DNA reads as TGTGCCAGCAGCCTGAATACAGGGTATCAATTGAACACAGATACGCAGTATTTT. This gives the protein CASSLNTGYQLNTDTQYF.

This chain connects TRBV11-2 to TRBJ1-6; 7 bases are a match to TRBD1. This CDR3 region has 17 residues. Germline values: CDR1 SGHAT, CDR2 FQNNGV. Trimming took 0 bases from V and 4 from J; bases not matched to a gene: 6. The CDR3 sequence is CASSLDGQEFYNSPLHF. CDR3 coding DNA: TGTGCCAGCAGCTTAGATGGACAGGAGTTTTATAATTCACCCCTCCACTTT.

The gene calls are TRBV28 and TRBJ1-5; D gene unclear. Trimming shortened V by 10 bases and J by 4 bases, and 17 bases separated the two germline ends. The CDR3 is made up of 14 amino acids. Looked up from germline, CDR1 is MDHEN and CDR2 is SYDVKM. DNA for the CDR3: TGTGCCACCTCGGTTCTTCAAATAAATCAGCCCCAGCATTTT. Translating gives CATSVLQINQPQHF.

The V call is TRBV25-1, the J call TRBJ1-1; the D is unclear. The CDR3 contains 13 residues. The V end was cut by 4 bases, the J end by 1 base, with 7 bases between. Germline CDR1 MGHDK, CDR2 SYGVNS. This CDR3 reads CASSGTANTEAFF. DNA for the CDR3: TGTGCCAGCAGTGGAACAGCGAACACTGAAGCTTTCTTT.

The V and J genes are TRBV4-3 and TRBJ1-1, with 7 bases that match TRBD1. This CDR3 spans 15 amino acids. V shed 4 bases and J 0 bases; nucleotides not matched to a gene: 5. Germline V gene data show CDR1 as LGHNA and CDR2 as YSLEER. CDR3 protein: CASSLGQDMNTEAFF. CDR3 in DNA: TGCGCCAGCAGCCTCGGACAGGACATGAACACTGAAGCTTTCTTT.

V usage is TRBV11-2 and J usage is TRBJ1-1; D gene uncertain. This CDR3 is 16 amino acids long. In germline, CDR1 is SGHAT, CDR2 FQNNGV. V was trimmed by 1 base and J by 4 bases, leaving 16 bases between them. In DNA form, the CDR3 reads TGTGCCAGCAGCTTAGGGGTGACAAACCTTTTCACTGAAGCTTTCTTT. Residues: CASSLGVTNLFTEAFF.

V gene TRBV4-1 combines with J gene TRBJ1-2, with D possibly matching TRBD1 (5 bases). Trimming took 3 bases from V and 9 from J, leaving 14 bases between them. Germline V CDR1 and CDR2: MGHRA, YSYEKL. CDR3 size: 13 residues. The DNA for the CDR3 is TGCGCCAGCAGCCAGGGGGGTTCGCGACGCTACACCTTC. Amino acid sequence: CASSQGGSRRYTF.

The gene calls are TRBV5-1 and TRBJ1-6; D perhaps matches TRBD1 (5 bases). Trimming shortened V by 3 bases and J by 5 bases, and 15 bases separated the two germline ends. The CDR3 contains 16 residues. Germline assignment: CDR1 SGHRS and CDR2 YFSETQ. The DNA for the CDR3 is TGCGCCAGCAGCTCAGATATGACAGAAGATAATTCACCCCTCCACTTT. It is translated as CASSSDMTEDNSPLHF.

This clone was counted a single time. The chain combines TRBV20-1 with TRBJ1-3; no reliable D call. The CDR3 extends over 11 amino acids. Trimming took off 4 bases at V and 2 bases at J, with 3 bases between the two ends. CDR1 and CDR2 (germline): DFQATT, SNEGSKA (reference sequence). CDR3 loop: CSATAGNTIYF. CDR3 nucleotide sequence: TGCAGTGCTACCGCTGGAAACACCATATATTTT.

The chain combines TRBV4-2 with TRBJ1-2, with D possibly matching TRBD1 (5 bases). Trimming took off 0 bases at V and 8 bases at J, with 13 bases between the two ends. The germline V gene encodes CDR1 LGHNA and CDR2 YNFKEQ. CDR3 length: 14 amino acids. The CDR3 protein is CASSQDRGLGGYTF. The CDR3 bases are TGTGCCAGCAGCCAAGATCGGGGGTTGGGAGGCTACACCTTC.

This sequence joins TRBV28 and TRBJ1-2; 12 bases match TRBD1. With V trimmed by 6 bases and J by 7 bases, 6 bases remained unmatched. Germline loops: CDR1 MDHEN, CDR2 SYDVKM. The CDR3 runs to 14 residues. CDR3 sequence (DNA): TGTGCCAGCAGCCCGGGACAGGGGGCTGGTGGCTACACCTTC. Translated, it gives CASSPGQGAGGYTF.

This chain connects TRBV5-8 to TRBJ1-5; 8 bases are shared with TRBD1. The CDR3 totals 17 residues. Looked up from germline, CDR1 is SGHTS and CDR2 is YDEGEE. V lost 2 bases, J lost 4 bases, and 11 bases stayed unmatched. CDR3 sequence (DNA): TGTGCCAGCAGCTTACCCCCAGGGGGCCATGGGAATCAGCCCCAGCATTTT. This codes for CASSLPPGGHGNQPQHF.

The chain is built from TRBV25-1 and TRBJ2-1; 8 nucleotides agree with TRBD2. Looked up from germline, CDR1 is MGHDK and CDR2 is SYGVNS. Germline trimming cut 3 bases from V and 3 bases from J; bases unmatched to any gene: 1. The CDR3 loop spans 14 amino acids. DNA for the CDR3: TGTGCCAGCAGTGATAGCGGGATCTACAATGAGCAGTTCTTC. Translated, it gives CASSDSGIYNEQFF.